The 20 T cell receptor beta chains below all came from one sample that was sequenced in a study of blood T cell repertoires in COVID-19. Assay: immunoSEQ multiplex PCR; the TCRdb copy retains only in-frame clones and omits some. This table has roughly 180,000 clones, around 84% appearing once. The sample taken for sequencing was peripheral blood. These receptors were taken from a woman aged 45 to 65 with COVID-19, enrolled during active disease.

The J gene is TRBJ2-5, the V gene TRBV6-5; 7 positions match TRBD2. The CDR3 has 13 amino acids. Germline assignment: CDR1 MNHEY and CDR2 SVGAGI. The V gene end was trimmed by 0 bases and the J gene end by 9 bases; junction bases not matched to a gene: 4. CDR3 loop: CASSYSGREAQYF. CDR3 sequence (DNA): TGTGCCAGCAGTTACTCAGGACGGGAGGCCCAGTACTTC.

This chain uses TRBV5-1 with TRBJ1-1; 9 bases fit TRBD1. J lost 5 bases, V lost 3 bases, and 2 bases had no gene match. This CDR3 region has 13 residues. The germline V gene encodes CDR1 SGHRS and CDR2 YFSETQ. The CDR3 here is CASSSGQGTEAFF. Written as DNA, the CDR3 is TGCGCCAGCAGCTCAGGACAGGGGACTGAAGCTTTCTTT.

The table lists this clone with a count of one. The chain is built from TRBV7-9 and TRBJ1-4, with a weak D call TRBD1 (5 bases). There are 14 residues in the CDR3. V shed 3 bases and J shed 8 bases, with 13 bases lying between them. Germline-derived CDR1 and CDR2 are SEHNR and FQNEAQ (reference sequence). In DNA form, the CDR3 reads TGTGCCAGCAGCTTCGGGCAGGGATGGGAAAAACTGTTTTTT. It codes for CASSFGQGWEKLFF.

In the case of this clone: The same CDR3 is also encoded by other DNA sequences in this sample. The CDR3 DNA sequence: TGCAGCGTCGTCGGACAGTTAAACACTGAAGCTTTCTTT. Translated: CSVVGQLNTEAFF. V gene TRBV29-1 combines with J gene TRBJ1-1; D may be TRBD1 (6 bases). The CDR3 sequence is 13 residues long. Germline CDR1 is SQVTM and CDR2 is ANQGSEA. The V end was cut by 6 bases, the J end by 2 bases, with 13 bases between.

This clone has only a few counts. V is TRBV30 and J is TRBJ1-2, with TRBD1 matching over 7 bases. V shed 4 bases, J shed 0 bases, and the junction held 11 bases outside the gene matches. Germline assignment: CDR1 GTSNPN and CDR2 SVGIG (reference sequence). This CDR3 spans 16 amino acids. In nucleotides, the CDR3 is TGTGCCTGGACGGGACAGAGCCTAAGAACTAACTATGGCTACACCTTC. This translates into CAWTGQSLRTNYGYTF.

The chain links TRBV7-3 to TRBJ2-3; 8 positions agree with TRBD1. Germline V gives CDR1 SGHTA, CDR2 FQGTGA. This CDR3 has 15 amino acids. Germline trimming cut 2 bases from V and 0 bases from J; bases unmatched to any gene: 1. The CDR3 DNA is TGTGCCAGCAGCTTAGGACAGGGAAGCACAGATACGCAGTATTTT. Encoded protein: CASSLGQGSTDTQYF.

The V call is TRBV3-1 (or the pseudogene TRBV3-2), the J call TRBJ2-5; 7 bases align to TRBD2. The CDR3 runs 16 residues. V lost 3 bases, J lost 1 base, and 8 bases stayed unmatched. CDR1 and CDR2 from the germline V gene are LGHDT and YNNKEL (reference sequence). CDR3 loop: CASSHPKRDVQETQYF. The CDR3 nucleotides are TGTGCCAGCAGCCACCCCAAGCGGGATGTCCAAGAGACCCAGTACTTC.

This clone was detected only a few times. This sample also contains other DNA sequences that code for the same CDR3. The V call is TRBV5-1, the J call TRBJ2-5; 15 positions match TRBD2. With V trimmed by 4 bases and J by 5 bases, 9 bases remained unmatched. The CDR3 covers 17 residues. The germline CDR1 and CDR2 sequences are SGHRS and YFSETQ. The DNA for the CDR3 is TGCGCCAGCAGCACCGGGACTAGCGGGGGGCCGGAGGAGACCCAGTACTTC. Translated: CASSTGTSGGPEETQYF.

The chain joins TRBV3-1 (or the pseudogene TRBV3-2) to TRBJ2-3; 10 nucleotides agree with TRBD2. Trimming took 2 bases from V and 2 from J; bases not matched to a gene: 4. This CDR3 is 16 amino acids long. Germline V gene data show CDR1 as LGHDT and CDR2 as YNNKEL (reference sequence). The CDR3 nucleotides read TGTGCCAGCAGCCAAAAGCGGGGGGGAAACACAGATACGCAGTATTTT. Amino acid sequence: CASSQKRGGNTDTQYF.

The chain carries TRBV25-1 and TRBJ2-7; the D is unclear. The CDR3 totals 12 residues. V gave up 6 bases and J gave up 1 base, with 7 bases separating them. Per germline, CDR1 MGHDK and CDR2 SYGVNS. CDR3 residues: CASRETSYEQYF. CDR3 sequence (DNA): TGTGCCAGCAGAGAGACTTCCTACGAGCAGTACTTC.

This chain joins TRBV28 and TRBJ1-5; D is possibly TRBD1 (6 bases). The ends were cut back, 5 bases at V and 6 bases at J, with 20 bases in the middle. There are 16 residues in the CDR3. Germline V gene sequence: CDR1 MDHEN, CDR2 SYDVKM. CDR3 protein: CASSRPQQGWGQPQHF. CDR3 in DNA: TGTGCCAGCAGTCGCCCTCAACAGGGATGGGGTCAGCCCCAGCATTTT.

The CDR3 is CASSWTTGTGGYNEQFF. CDR3 in DNA: TGTGCCAGCAGCTGGACGACCGGGACAGGGGGTTACAATGAGCAGTTCTTC. J is TRBJ2-1 and V is TRBV11-2, with TRBD1 matching 11 bases. Germline CDR1 SGHAT, CDR2 FQNNGV. The length of the CDR3 is 17 residues. V shed 4 bases and J 4 bases; nucleotides not matched to a gene: 9.

The chain is built from TRBV4-2 and TRBJ1-3; 11 nucleotides match TRBD1. Trimming took 8 bases from V and 3 from J; bases not matched to a gene: 9. The germline V gene has CDR1 LGHNA and CDR2 YNFKEQ. This CDR3 spans 16 amino acids. As DNA, the CDR3 is TGTGCCAGCCGGGGACAGGGGGAGGGAGGTGGAAACACCATATATTTT. Its translation: CASRGQGEGGGNTIYF.

This clone was seen a few times. The chain combines TRBV6-5 with TRBJ2-1; 12 nucleotides agree with TRBD2. The germline V gene encodes CDR1 MNHEY and CDR2 SVGAGI. The V and J ends lost 6 bases and 7 bases, in that order; junction bases with no gene match: 7. This CDR3 is 15 amino acids long. The CDR3 loop reads CASRSSGGARNEQFF. As DNA, the CDR3 is TGTGCCAGCAGATCTAGCGGGGGGGCCAGGAATGAGCAGTTCTTC.

This chain links TRBV30 with TRBJ1-5, with 9 bases lining up with TRBD1. The germline gives CDR1 GTSNPN, CDR2 SVGIG (reference sequence). Trimming took 2 bases from V and 4 from J; bases not matched to a gene: 9. This CDR3 has 16 residues. CDR3 in amino acids: CAWSRAGTGINQPQHF. The CDR3 nucleotides read TGTGCCTGGAGTAGAGCCGGGACAGGGATAAATCAGCCCCAGCATTTT.

V usage is TRBV27 and J usage is TRBJ1-5, with a weak D call TRBD1 (5 bases). Germline loops: CDR1 MNHEY, CDR2 SMNVEV (reference sequence). V was cut by 1 base and J by 0 bases, with 10 bases left in between. The CDR3 length is 16 residues. In DNA form, the CDR3 reads TGTGCCAGCAGTTTATTCGGAGGGGATAGCAATCAGCCCCAGCATTTT. It yields the protein CASSLFGGDSNQPQHF.

V is TRBV2 and J is TRBJ2-3; 8 nucleotides match TRBD1. Trimming removed 5 bases from V and 4 bases from J; junction bases left unmatched: 8. The CDR3 length is 15 residues. The germline gives CDR1 SNHLY, CDR2 FYNNEI. Here the CDR3 reads CASSIVTGVADTQYF. CDR3 DNA sequence: TGTGCCAGCAGTATCGTGACAGGGGTCGCAGATACGCAGTATTTT.

V usage is TRBV19 and J usage is TRBJ1-2; D unclear. CDR3 length: 15 residues. Deletions cut 4 bases from V and 3 bases from J, with 15 bases between. Germline values: CDR1 LNHDA, CDR2 SQIVND (reference sequence). The CDR3 sequence is CASSNLDQDYYGYTF. The CDR3 bases are TGTGCCAGTAGTAACTTGGACCAGGACTACTATGGCTACACCTTC.

The rearrangement links TRBV3-1 (or the pseudogene TRBV3-2) to TRBJ1-2; tentatively, D is TRBD1 (5 bases). Germline CDR1 and CDR2: LGHDT and YNNKEL (reference sequence). The ends were cut back, 1 base at V and 0 bases at J, with 9 bases in the middle. This CDR3 contains 15 residues. This CDR3 is CASSQVGGANYGYTF. In nucleotides, the CDR3 is TGTGCCAGCAGCCAAGTCGGGGGGGCTAACTATGGCTACACCTTC.

Here the CDR3 reads CSVKGRVYTEAFF. The CDR3 bases are TGCAGCGTTAAGGGGCGAGTCTACACTGAAGCTTTCTTT. The chain is built from TRBV29-1 and TRBJ1-1; maybe TRBD1 (5 bases). CDR1 and CDR2 from the germline V gene are SQVTM and ANQGSEA. The CDR3 is made up of 13 amino acids. Trimming took off 5 bases at V and 3 bases at J, with 13 bases between the two ends.